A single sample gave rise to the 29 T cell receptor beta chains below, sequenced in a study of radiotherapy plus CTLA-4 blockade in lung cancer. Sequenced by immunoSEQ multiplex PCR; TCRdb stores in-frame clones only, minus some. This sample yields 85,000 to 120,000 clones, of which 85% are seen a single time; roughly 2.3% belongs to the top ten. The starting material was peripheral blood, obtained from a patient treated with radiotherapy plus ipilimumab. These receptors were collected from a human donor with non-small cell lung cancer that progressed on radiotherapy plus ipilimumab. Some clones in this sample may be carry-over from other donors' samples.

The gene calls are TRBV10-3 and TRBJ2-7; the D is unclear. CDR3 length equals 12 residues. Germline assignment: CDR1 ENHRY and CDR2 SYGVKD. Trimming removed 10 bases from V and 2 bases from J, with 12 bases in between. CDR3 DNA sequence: TGTGCCACCTCTACTGTTACCTACGAGCAGTACTTC. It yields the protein CATSTVTYEQYF.

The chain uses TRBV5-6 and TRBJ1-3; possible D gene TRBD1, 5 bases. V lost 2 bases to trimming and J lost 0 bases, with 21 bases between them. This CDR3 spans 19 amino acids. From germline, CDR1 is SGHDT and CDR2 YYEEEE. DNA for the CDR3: TGTGCCAGCAGCTTCCTGTATGGACAATCCCAAATCTCTGGAAACACCATATATTTT. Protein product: CASSFLYGQSQISGNTIYF.

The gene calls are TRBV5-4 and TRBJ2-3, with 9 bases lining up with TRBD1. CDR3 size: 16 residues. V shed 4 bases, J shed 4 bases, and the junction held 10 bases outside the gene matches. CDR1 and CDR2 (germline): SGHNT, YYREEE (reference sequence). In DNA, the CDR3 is TGTGCCAGCAGCGGAAAGGCGGACAGGGGATCAGATACGCAGTATTTT. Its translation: CASSGKADRGSDTQYF.

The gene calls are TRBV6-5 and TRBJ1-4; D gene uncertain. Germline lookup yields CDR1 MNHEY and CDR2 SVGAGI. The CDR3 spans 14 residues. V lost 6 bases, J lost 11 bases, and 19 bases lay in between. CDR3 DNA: TGTGCCAGCAGAGCTCCAGGACGGAGGGCCAAACTGTTTTTT. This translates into CASRAPGRRAKLFF.

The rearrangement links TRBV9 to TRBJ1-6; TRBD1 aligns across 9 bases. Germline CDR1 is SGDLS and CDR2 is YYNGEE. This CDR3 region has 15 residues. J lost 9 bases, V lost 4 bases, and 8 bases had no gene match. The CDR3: CASSQTGGEGSPLHF. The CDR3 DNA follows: TGTGCCAGCAGCCAGACAGGGGGAGAAGGTTCACCCCTCCACTTT.

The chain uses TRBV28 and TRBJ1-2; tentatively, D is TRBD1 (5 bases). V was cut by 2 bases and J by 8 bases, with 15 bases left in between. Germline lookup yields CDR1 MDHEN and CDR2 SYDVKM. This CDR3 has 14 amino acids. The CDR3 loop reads CASSLNWQGGGYTF. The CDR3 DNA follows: TGTGCCAGCAGTTTAAATTGGCAGGGCGGAGGCTACACCTTC.

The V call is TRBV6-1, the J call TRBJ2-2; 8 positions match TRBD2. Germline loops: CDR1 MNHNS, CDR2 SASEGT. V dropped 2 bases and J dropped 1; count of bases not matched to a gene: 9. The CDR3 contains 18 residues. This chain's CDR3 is CASSEWRGAKLNTGELFF. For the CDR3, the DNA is TGTGCCAGCAGTGAATGGCGGGGGGCGAAACTGAACACCGGGGAGCTGTTTTTT.

CDR3 sequence: CASSTGELFF. The CDR3, as DNA: TGTGCCAGCTCGACCGGGGAGCTGTTTTTT. V and J are TRBV27 and TRBJ2-2; D ambiguous. This CDR3 is 10 amino acids long. Trimming took off 8 bases at V and 5 bases at J, with 3 bases between the two ends. Germline V CDR1 and CDR2: MNHEY, SMNVEV (reference sequence).

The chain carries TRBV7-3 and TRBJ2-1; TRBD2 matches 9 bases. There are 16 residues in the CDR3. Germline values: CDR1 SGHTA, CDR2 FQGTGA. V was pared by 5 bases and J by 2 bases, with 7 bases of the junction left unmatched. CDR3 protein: CASSPHLAGTYNEQFF. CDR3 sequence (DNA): TGTGCCAGCAGCCCACATCTAGCGGGAACCTACAATGAGCAGTTCTTC.

CDR3 sequence reads: CANQRNPGADTQYF. CDR3 DNA: TGTGCCAACCAACGAAATCCGGGGGCAGATACGCAGTATTTT. The V call is TRBV18, the J call TRBJ2-3, with D possibly TRBD2 on 6 matching bases. Trimming stripped 10 bases from V and 4 bases from J, with 18 bases between. CDR3 length: 14 residues. In germline, CDR1 is KGHSH, CDR2 LQKENI.

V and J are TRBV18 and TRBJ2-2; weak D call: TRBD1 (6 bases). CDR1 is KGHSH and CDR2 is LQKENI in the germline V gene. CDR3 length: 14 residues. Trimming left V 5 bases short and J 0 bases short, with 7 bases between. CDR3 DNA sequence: TGTGCCAGCTCAGACAGGACGAACACCGGGGAGCTGTTTTTT. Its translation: CASSDRTNTGELFF. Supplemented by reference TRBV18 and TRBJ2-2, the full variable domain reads NAGVMQNPRHLVRRRGQEARLRCSPMKGHSHVYWYRQLPEEGLKFMVYLQKENIIDESGMPKERFSAEFPKEGPSILRIQQVVRGDSAAYFCASSDRTNTGELFFGEGSRLTVL.

This chain's CDR3 is CASRQGNSGELFF. The CDR3 region has the DNA TGTGCCAGCAGACAGGGTAATTCCGGGGAGCTGTTTTTT. V usage is TRBV2 and J usage is TRBJ2-2; perhaps TRBD1 as D (6 bases). Germline V lookup: CDR1 SNHLY, CDR2 FYNNEI. This CDR3 has 13 amino acids. The V and J ends lost 6 bases and 6 bases respectively, with 11 bases between them.

The CDR3 region is CASRSGPYGYTF. CDR3 DNA: TGTGCCAGCCGTTCGGGGCCCTATGGCTACACCTTC. The chain has TRBV6-5 and TRBJ1-2, with a tentative D call TRBD1 (5 bases). Germline V lookup: CDR1 MNHEY, CDR2 SVGAGI. V lost 8 bases to trimming and J lost 4 bases, with 11 bases between them. This CDR3 is built from 12 residues.

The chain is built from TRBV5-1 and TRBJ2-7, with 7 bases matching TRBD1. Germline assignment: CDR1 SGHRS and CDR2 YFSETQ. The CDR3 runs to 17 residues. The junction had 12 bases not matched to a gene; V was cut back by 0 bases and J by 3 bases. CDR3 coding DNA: TGCGCCAGCAGCTTGGACCGACAGGGCCCCAGAGGCTACGAGCAGTACTTC. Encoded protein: CASSLDRQGPRGYEQYF.

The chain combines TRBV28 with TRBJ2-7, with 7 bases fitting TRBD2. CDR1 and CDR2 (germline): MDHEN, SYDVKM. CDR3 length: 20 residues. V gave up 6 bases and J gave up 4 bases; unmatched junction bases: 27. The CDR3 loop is CASRGGAVVGPLSSLYEQYF. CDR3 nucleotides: TGTGCCAGCAGGGGAGGGGCAGTGGTGGGCCCTTTATCTAGCTTATACGAGCAGTACTTC.

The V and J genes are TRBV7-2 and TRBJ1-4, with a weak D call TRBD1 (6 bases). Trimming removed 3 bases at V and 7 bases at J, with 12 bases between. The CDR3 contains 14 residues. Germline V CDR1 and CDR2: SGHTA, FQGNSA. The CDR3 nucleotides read TGTGCCAGCAGCTTCTGGCAGGGGTCTGAAAAACTGTTTTTT. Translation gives CASSFWQGSEKLFF.

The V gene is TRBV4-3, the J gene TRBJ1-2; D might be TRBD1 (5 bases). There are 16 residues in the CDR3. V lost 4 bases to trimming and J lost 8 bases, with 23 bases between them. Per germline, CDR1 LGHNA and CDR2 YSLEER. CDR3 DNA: TGCGCCAGCAGCCCGCGACAGCTCCAAGGACGGGGAGGCTACACCTTC. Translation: CASSPRQLQGRGGYTF.

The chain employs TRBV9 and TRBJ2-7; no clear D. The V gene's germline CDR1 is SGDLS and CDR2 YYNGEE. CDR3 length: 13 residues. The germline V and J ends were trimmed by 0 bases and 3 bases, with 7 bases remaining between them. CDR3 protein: CASSVGPVYEQYF. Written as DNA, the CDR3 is TGTGCCAGCAGCGTAGGCCCAGTCTACGAGCAGTACTTC.

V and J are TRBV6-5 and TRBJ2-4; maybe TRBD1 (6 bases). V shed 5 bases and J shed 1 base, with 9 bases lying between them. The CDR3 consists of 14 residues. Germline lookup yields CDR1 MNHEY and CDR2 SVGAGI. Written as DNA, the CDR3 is TGTGCCAGCAGTACGCAGGGGGCCAAAAACATTCAGTACTTC. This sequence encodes CASSTQGAKNIQYF.

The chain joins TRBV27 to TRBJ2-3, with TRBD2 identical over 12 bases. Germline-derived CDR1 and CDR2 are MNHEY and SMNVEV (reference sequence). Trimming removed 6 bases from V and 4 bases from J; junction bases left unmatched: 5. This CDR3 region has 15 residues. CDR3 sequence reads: CASRTLAGGADTQYF. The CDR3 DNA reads TGTGCCAGCAGAACACTAGCGGGAGGAGCAGATACGCAGTATTTT.

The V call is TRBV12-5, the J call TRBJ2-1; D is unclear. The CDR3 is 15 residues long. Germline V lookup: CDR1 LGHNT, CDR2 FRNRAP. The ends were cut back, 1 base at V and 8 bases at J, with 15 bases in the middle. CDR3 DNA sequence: TGTGCTAGTGGTTTGGGCGACGAGAGACGCGATGAGCAGTTCTTC. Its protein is CASGLGDERRDEQFF. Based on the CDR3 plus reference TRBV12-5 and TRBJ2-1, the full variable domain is DARVTQTPRHKVTEMGQEVTMRCQPILGHNTVFWYRQTMMQGLELLAYFRNRAPLDDSGMPKDRFSAEMPDATLATLKIQPSEPRDSAVYFCASGLGDERRDEQFFGPGTRLTVL.

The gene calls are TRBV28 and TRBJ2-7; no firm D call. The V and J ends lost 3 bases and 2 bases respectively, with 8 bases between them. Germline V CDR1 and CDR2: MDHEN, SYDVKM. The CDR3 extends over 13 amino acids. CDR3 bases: TGTGCCAGCAGTTTGTGGCAGACCTACGAGCAGTACTTC. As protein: CASSLWQTYEQYF.

In nucleotides, the CDR3 is TGTGCCAGCAGCTTAGTCGCGCGGTCGTCCCACCTAACAGTACCCCTCCACTTT. Amino acid sequence: CASSLVARSSHLTVPLHF. The chain is built from TRBV7-2 and TRBJ1-6; D is undetermined. The germline V and J ends were trimmed by 1 base and 12 bases, with 25 bases remaining between them. The CDR3 loop spans 18 amino acids. Germline V CDR1 and CDR2: SGHTA, FQGNSA. Based on the CDR3 plus reference TRBV7-2 and TRBJ1-6, the full variable domain is GAGVSQSPSNKVTEKGKDVELRCDPISGHTALYWYRQSLGQGLEFLIYFQGNSAPDKSGLPSDRFSAERTGGSVSTLTIQRTQQEDSAVYLCASSLVARSSHLTVPLHFGNGTRLTVT.

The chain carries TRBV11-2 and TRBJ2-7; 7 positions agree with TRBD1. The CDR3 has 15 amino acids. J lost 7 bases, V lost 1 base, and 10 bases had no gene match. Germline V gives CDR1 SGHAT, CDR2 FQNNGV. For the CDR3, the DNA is TGTGCCAGCAGCTTAGTATGGGACAGAGTAGGGGAGCAGTACTTC. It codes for CASSLVWDRVGEQYF.

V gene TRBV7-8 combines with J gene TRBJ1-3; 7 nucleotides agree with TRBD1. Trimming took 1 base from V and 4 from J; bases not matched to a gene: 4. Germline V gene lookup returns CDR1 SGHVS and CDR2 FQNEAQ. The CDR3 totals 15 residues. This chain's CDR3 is CASSLGQGVGNTIYF. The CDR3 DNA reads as TGTGCCAGCAGCTTAGGACAGGGTGTCGGAAACACCATATATTTT.

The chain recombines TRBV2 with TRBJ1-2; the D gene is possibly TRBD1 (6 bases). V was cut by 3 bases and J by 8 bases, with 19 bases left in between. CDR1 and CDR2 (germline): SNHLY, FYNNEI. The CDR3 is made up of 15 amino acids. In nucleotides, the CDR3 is TGTGCCAGCAGTGAGGCTTACAAGGGGGGTTGGGGCTACACCTTC. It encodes CASSEAYKGGWGYTF.

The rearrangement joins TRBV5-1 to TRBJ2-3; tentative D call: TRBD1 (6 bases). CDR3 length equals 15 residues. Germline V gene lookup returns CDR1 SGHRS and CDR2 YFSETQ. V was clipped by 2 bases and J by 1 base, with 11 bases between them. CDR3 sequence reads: CASSLQGWGTDTQYF. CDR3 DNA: TGCGCCAGCAGCTTACAGGGTTGGGGCACAGATACGCAGTATTTT.

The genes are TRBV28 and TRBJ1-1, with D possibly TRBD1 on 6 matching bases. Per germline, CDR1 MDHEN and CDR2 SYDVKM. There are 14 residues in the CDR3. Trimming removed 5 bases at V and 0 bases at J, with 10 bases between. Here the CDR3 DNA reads TGTGCCAGCAGTCACAGGGTCTTGAACACTGAAGCTTTCTTT. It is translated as CASSHRVLNTEAFF.

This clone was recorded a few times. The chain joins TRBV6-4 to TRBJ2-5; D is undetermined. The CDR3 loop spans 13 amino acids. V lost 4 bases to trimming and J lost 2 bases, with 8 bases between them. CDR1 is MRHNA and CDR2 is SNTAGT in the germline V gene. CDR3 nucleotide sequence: TGTGCCAGCAGTGCCGAACCACAAGAGACCCAGTACTTC. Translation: CASSAEPQETQYF.